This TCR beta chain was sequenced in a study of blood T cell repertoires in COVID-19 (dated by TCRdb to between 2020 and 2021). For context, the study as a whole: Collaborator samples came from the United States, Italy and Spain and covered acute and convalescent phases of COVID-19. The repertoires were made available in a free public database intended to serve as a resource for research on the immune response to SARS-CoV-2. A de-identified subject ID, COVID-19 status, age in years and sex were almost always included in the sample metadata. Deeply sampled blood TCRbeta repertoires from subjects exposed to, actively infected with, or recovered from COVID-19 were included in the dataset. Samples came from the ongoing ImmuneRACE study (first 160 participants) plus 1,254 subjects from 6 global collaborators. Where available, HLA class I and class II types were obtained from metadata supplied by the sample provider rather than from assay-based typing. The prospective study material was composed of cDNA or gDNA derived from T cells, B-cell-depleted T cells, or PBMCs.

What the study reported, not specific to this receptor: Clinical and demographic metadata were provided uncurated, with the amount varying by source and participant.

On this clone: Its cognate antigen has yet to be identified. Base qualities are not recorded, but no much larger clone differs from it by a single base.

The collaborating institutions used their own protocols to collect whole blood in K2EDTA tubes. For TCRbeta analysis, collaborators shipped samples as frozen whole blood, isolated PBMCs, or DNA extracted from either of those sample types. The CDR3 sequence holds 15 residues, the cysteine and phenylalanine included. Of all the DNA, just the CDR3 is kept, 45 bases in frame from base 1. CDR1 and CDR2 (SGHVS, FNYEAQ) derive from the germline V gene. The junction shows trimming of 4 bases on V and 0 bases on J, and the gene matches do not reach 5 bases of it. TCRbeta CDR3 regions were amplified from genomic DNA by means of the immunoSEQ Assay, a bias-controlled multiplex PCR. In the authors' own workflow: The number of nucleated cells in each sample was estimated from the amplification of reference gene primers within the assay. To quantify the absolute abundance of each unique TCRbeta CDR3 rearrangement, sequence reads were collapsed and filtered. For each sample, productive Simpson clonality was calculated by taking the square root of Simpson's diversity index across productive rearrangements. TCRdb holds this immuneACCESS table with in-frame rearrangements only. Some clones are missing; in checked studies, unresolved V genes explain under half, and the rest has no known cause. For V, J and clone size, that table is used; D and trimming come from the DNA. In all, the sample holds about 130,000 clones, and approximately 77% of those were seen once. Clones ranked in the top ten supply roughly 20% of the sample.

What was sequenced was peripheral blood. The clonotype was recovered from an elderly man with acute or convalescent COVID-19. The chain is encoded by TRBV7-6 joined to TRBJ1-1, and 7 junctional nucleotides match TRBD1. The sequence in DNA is TGTGCCAGCAGCTCCGGGACAGCTCTGAACACTGAAGCTTTCTTT. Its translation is CASSSGTALNTEAFF.